This T cell receptor (beta chain) was retrieved from a study of T cell responses to AZD1222 COVID-19 vaccine. The study, taken as a whole, reports: Spike-specific TCR breadth and depth grew following two AZD1222 doses. The donor cohort was predominantly white British with a female majority, and clonal diversity may have been underestimated. Vaccine-associated CD4 TCRs ranged over spike, dominating at 160-218 and 743-854.

About this clone: What it binds is not known.

This CDR3 has 13 amino acids. The germline V gene encodes CDR1 KGHDR and CDR2 SFDVKD. Trimming stripped 6 bases from V and 7 bases from J, with 14 bases between. Using immunoSEQ multiplex PCR, the repertoire was profiled, and TCRdb retains in-frame clones only, with some absent. The sample shows fewer than 200,000 clones, around nine tenths of them seen only once. This specimen was peripheral blood, taken on day 0 of AZD1222 vaccination. The V call is TRBV24-1, the J call TRBJ1-2; D may be TRBD1 (5 bases). The sequence came from an adult in good health. CDR3: CATSQGELGGYTF. CDR3 in DNA: TGTGCCACCAGTCAAGGGGAGTTGGGTGGCTACACCTTC.